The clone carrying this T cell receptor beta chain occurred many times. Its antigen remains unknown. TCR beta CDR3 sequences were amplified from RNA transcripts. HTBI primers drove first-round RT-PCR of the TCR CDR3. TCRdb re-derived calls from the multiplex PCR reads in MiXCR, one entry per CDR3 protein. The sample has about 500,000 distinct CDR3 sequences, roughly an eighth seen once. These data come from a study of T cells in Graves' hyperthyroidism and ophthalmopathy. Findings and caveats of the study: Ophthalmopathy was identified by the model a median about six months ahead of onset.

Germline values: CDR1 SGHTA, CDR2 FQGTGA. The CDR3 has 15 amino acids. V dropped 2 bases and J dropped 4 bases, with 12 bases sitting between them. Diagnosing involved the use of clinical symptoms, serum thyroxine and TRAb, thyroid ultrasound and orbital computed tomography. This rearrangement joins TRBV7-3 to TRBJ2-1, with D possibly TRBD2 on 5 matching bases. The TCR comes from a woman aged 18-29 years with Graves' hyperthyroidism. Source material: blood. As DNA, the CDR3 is TGTGCCAGCAGCTTAGAAGGGAGCGTTTACAATGAGCAGTTCTTC. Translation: CASSLEGSVYNEQFF.